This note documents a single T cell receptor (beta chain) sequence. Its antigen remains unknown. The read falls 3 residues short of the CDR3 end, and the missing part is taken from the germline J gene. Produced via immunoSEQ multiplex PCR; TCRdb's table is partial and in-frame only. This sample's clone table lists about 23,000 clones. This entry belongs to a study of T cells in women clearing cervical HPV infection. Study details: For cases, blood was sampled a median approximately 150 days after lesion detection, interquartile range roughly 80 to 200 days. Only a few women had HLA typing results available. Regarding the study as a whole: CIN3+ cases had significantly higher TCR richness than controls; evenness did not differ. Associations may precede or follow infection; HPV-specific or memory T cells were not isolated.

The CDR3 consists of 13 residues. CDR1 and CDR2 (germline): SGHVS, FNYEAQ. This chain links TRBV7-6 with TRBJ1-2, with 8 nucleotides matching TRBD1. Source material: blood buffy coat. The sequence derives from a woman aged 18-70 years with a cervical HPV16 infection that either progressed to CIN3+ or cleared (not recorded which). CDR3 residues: CASSPRAGGDYTF. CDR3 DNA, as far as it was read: TGTGCCAGCAGCCCAAGGGCAGGGGGCGAC. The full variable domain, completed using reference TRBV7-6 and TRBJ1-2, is GAGVSQSPRYKVTKRGQDVALRCDPISGHVSLYWYRQALGQGPEFLTYFNYEAQQDKSGLPNDRFSAERPEGSISTLTIQRTEQRDSAMYRCASSPRAGGDYTFGSGTRLTVV.